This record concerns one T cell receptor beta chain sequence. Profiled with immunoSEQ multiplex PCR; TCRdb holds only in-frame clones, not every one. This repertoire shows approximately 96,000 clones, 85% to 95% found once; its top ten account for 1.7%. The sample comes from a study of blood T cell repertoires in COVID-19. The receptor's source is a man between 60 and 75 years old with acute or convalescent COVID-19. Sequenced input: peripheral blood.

CDR3 DNA: TGTGCCAGCAGCACCCGGGACAGGGGCGGCGAGCAGTACTTC. Amino acids: CASSTRDRGGEQYF. This chain uses TRBV7-2 with TRBJ2-7; TRBD1 aligns across 10 bases. The CDR3 runs 14 residues. In germline, CDR1 is SGHTA, CDR2 FQGNSA. V trimming: 5 bases; J trimming: 6 bases; junction bases outside the gene matches: 7.